This TCR beta chain came from a study of shared clonotypes between healthy human individuals. V was clipped by 3 bases and J by 8 bases, with 14 bases between them. The V gene's germline CDR1 is SGDLS and CDR2 YYNGEE. This CDR3 comprises 13 residues. The assay was carried out at the deep level. DNA from unsorted PBMC was sequenced on ten immunoSEQ deep assay plates. Sequencing used immunoSEQ multiplex PCR; TCRdb keeps in-frame clones, though not all of them. The sample holds fewer than 600,000 clones, 79% seen once. The sequenced sample was PBMCs. This sequence was found in a woman aged 40 to 50 in good health. Some clones in this sample may be carry-over from other donors' samples. This chain links TRBV9 with TRBJ1-2; a possible D gene is TRBD1 (5 bases). The CDR3 bases are TGTGCCAGCAGCGCGGGGGGGTATGGAGGCTACACCTTC. Its translation: CASSAGGYGGYTF.